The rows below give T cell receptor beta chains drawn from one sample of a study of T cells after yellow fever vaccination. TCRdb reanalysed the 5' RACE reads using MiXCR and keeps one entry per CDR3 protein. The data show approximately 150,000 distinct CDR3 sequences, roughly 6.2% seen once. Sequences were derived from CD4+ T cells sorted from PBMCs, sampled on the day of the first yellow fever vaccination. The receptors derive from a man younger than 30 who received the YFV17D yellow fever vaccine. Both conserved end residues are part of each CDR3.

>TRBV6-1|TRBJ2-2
CASTSAGGRLTGELFF
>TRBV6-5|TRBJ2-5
CASSYATGKETQYF
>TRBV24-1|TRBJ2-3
CATSDLPSGGTDTQYF
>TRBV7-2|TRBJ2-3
CASSTGSDTQYF
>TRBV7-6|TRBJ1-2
CASSSGTGTYGYTF
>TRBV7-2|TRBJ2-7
CASSKPSVPYEQYF
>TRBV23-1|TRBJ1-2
CASSQSTVDRGYGYTF
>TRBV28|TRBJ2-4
CASSFLGRDIQYF
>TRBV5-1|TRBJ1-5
CASSPLGGSNQPQHF
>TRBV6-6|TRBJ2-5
CASSYEDRETQYF